The clone carrying this T cell receptor (beta chain) was counted a single time. The data derive from a study of OX40 agonist ivuxolimab in advanced cancers. Assay used: immunoSEQ multiplex PCR; TCRdb lists only in-frame clones, some missing. This sample has 85,000 to 90,000 clones; about 85% occur once, and the top ten carry around 0.21%. The source of this sequence is an adult with an advanced solid tumor such as melanoma, head and neck, liver or kidney cancer. Specimen: CD4+ or CD8+ T cells sorted from blood, collected in a trial of the OX40 agonist ivuxolimab.

The CDR3 nucleotides read TGCGCCAGCAGAGCGAGGGACAGGGGGCCCTATGGCTACACCTTC. It encodes CASRARDRGPYGYTF. The chain has TRBV4-1 and TRBJ1-2, with 12 bases fitting TRBD1. CDR3 length: 15 residues. The germline V gene encodes CDR1 MGHRA and CDR2 YSYEKL. The V gene end was trimmed by 6 bases and the J gene end by 4 bases; junction bases not matched to a gene: 6.